The next 24 T cell receptor beta chains were all read from a single sample in a study of Ad26.COV2.S vaccination and SARS-CoV-2 variants. TCRdb's table, derived via immunoSEQ multiplex PCR, lists solely in-frame clones and lacks some. The repertoire holds around 100,000 clones, with roughly 80% as singletons. The starting material was peripheral blood, obtained after recovery from COVID-19. The receptors shown here come from a human donor who had recovered from COVID-19.

The V and J genes are TRBV12-5 and TRBJ2-5; TRBD1 aligns across 7 bases. The CDR3 covers 14 residues. Germline V gene data show CDR1 as LGHNT and CDR2 as FRNRAP. V lost 5 bases and J lost 5; bases outside the gene matches: 8. The chain's CDR3 is CASGPPPGGETQYF. DNA for the CDR3: TGTGCTAGTGGTCCACCCCCAGGGGGTGAGACCCAGTACTTC.

This chain joins TRBV11-2 and TRBJ1-1; 10 positions match TRBD1. Trimming at V came to 5 bases and at J to 7 bases, leaving 4 bases not matched to a gene. This CDR3 spans 13 amino acids. From germline, CDR1 is SGHAT and CDR2 FQNNGV. As DNA, the CDR3 is TGTGCCAGCAGCCGAGGACAGGGGGTTGAAGCTTTCTTT. It codes for CASSRGQGVEAFF. The full variable domain, rest sourced from reference TRBV11-2 and TRBJ1-1, is EAGVAQSPRYKIIEKRQSVAFWCNPISGHATLYWYQQILGQGPKLLIQFQNNGVVDDSQLPKDRFSAERLKGVDSTLKIQPAKLEDSAVYLCASSRGQGVEAFFGQGTRLTVV.

This clone was seen a single time. The gene calls are TRBV20-1 and TRBJ2-3; TRBD1 is a possible D gene (6 bases). V shed 3 bases and J shed 5 bases, with 15 bases lying between them. The length of the CDR3 is 14 residues. The germline V gene has CDR1 DFQATT and CDR2 SNEGSKA (reference sequence). CDR3 sequence: CSASWAGVEDTQYF. The CDR3 coding sequence is TGCAGTGCTAGTTGGGCAGGGGTGGAAGATACGCAGTATTTT.

V and J are TRBV12-2 and TRBJ1-6; the table's TRBD1 call for D was not verified on the DNA. TRBV12-2 is shown as a pseudogene. The CDR3 runs 18 residues. CDR3 protein: CASRLALSDRSYNSPLHF. The DNA of the CDR3 is TGTGCAAGTCGCTTAGCCCTATCCGACAGGTCTTATAATTCACCCCTCCACTTT.

The sample holds one count of this clone. The chain couples TRBV2 to TRBJ1-1; 10 nucleotides agree with TRBD1. V lost 6 bases, J lost 3 bases, and 4 bases stayed unmatched. This CDR3 has 14 residues. Looked up from germline, CDR1 is SNHLY and CDR2 is FYNNEI. This CDR3 is CASRDRGRDTEAFF. The DNA of the CDR3 is TGTGCCAGCAGAGACAGGGGGCGGGACACTGAAGCTTTCTTT.

This rearrangement joins TRBV11-1 to TRBJ2-5; 7 bases map to TRBD1. Germline-derived CDR1 and CDR2 are SGHAT and FQDESV (reference sequence). V was clipped by 0 bases and J by 5 bases; unmatched bases: 3. CDR3 size: 14 residues. CDR3 DNA sequence: TGTGCCAGCAGCTTAGCACAGGGGTCGGAGACCCAGTACTTC. Residues: CASSLAQGSETQYF.

V usage is TRBV4-1 and J usage is TRBJ1-4, with no clear D. Trimming pared 3 bases from V and 7 bases from J, leaving 18 bases between. The CDR3 sequence is 16 residues long. Per germline, CDR1 MGHRA and CDR2 YSYEKL. This CDR3 is CASSHRPGGEGEKLFF. In DNA, the CDR3 is TGCGCCAGCAGCCATCGTCCGGGCGGGGAGGGTGAAAAACTGTTTTTT.

The V and J genes are TRBV4-1 and TRBJ2-1; D may correspond to TRBD1 or TRBD2 (6 bases each). Germline CDR1 MGHRA, CDR2 YSYEKL. CDR3 length: 17 residues. Trimming removed 0 bases at V and 8 bases at J, with 20 bases between. As DNA, the CDR3 is TGCGCCAGCAGCCAAGAGAGTATCCTAGAAGGGGGGCATGAGCAGTTCTTC. Amino acids: CASSQESILEGGHEQFF.

The chain uses TRBV19 and TRBJ1-6; D is unresolved. Trimming took off 0 bases at V and 9 bases at J, with 12 bases between the two ends. Germline V lookup: CDR1 LNHDA, CDR2 SQIVND (reference sequence). This CDR3 comprises 15 residues. The CDR3 DNA reads as TGTGCCAGTAGTATAGATCCAACAAGGAGTTCACCCCTCCACTTT. It translates to CASSIDPTRSSPLHF.

This clone has only a few counts. The chain recombines TRBV7-9 with TRBJ1-2; D is uncertain. The CDR3 loop spans 14 amino acids. The V gene's germline CDR1 is SEHNR and CDR2 FQNEAQ (reference sequence). Trimming took 0 bases from V and 4 from J, leaving 9 bases between them. CDR3 sequence: CASSLAQAGYGYTF. CDR3 DNA sequence: TGTGCCAGCAGCTTAGCGCAGGCGGGCTATGGCTACACCTTC.

V is TRBV28 and J is TRBJ1-2; 9 nucleotides agree with TRBD1. After removal of 5 bases from V and 4 bases from J, the junction contained 8 bases not matched to a gene. The germline V gene encodes CDR1 MDHEN and CDR2 SYDVKM. The CDR3 sequence is 15 residues long. In DNA, the CDR3 is TGTGCCAGCAGTCAACCCGGGACAGGGCCCTATGGCTACACCTTC. Residues: CASSQPGTGPYGYTF.

This clone appeared once. The V gene is TRBV2, the J gene TRBJ2-3; weak D call: TRBD1 (5 bases). CDR1 is SNHLY, CDR2 FYNNEI, per germline. The CDR3 consists of 12 residues. V dropped 6 bases and J dropped 12 bases, with 16 bases sitting between them. The CDR3 bases are TGTGCCAGCAGGGAAACGCAGGGATTACAGTATTTT. This gives the protein CASRETQGLQYF.

This rearrangement joins TRBV12-5 to TRBJ2-2; perhaps D is TRBD1 or TRBD2 (5 bases each). Germline V CDR1 and CDR2: LGHNT, FRNRAP. This CDR3 region has 16 residues. The V gene lost 0 bases and the J gene lost 3 bases, with 11 bases spanning the gap. The CDR3 sequence is CASGLVQDLYTGELFF. As DNA, the CDR3 is TGTGCTAGTGGTTTGGTACAGGACTTATACACCGGGGAGCTGTTTTTT.

This clone appeared once. The genes are TRBV14 and TRBJ1-1, with D unclear. From germline, CDR1 is SGHDN and CDR2 FVKESK. V shed 4 bases and J shed 5 bases, with 20 bases lying between them. CDR3 length: 16 residues. CDR3 DNA: TGTGCCAGCAGCCCTCGTTCCGGCGGGCCCCTAACTGAAGCTTTCTTT. Protein sequence: CASSPRSGGPLTEAFF.

This clone showed up just a few times. The chain recombines TRBV10-3 with TRBJ1-1, with 8 bases identical to TRBD1. Losses at the gene ends were 10 bases for V and 4 bases for J; bases not matched to a gene: 5. Germline V gene sequence: CDR1 ENHRY, CDR2 SYGVKD. The CDR3 runs 12 residues. The CDR3 DNA reads TGTGCCAGTACAGGGGGGGCCACTGAAGCTTTCTTT. Its protein is CASTGGATEAFF.

The chain combines TRBV10-2 with TRBJ1-1, with a weak D call TRBD1 (6 bases). Looked up from germline, CDR1 is WSHSY and CDR2 is SAAADI. Trimming pared 6 bases from V and 0 bases from J, leaving 14 bases between. This CDR3 region has 15 residues. CDR3 in amino acids: CASSRNREVNTEAFF. CDR3 in DNA: TGCGCCAGCAGCCGTAACAGGGAGGTGAACACTGAAGCTTTCTTT.

As DNA, the CDR3 is TGTGCCAGTAGTTTCGGACAGTCTAATTCACCCCTCCACTTT. This encodes CASSFGQSNSPLHF. The chain recombines TRBV19 with TRBJ1-6; possible D gene TRBD1, 6 bases. The CDR3 is 14 residues long. Germline CDR1 is LNHDA and CDR2 is SQIVND (reference sequence). V lost 5 bases and J lost 6, with 11 bases in between.

V is TRBV7-3 and J is TRBJ2-3, with D unresolved. The CDR3 loop spans 13 amino acids. Trimming pared 5 bases from V and 4 bases from J, leaving 10 bases between. Germline lookup yields CDR1 SGHTA and CDR2 FQGTGA. CDR3 in amino acids: CASSTSQADTQYF. In DNA form, the CDR3 reads TGTGCCAGCAGCACAAGCCAGGCAGATACGCAGTATTTT.

The sample holds a few counts of this clone. CDR3 region: CASSPPWQGLNTEAFF. CDR3 sequence (DNA): TGTGCCAGCAGCCCCCCCTGGCAGGGCCTGAACACTGAAGCTTTCTTT. This chain connects TRBV7-9 to TRBJ1-1; tentative D call: TRBD1 (5 bases). Trimming took 5 bases from V and 0 from J, leaving 16 bases between them. The CDR3 contains 16 residues. Germline V gene data show CDR1 as SEHNR and CDR2 as FQNEAQ (reference sequence).

This clone appeared once. V gene TRBV5-4 combines with J gene TRBJ2-5; 7 bases agree with TRBD2. With V trimmed by 3 bases and J by 4 bases, 12 bases remained unmatched. Germline V gene sequence: CDR1 SGHNT, CDR2 YYREEE (reference sequence). The CDR3 totals 16 residues. CDR3 nucleotides: TGTGCCAGCAGCTGGGAGACTAGCAGAATTGCAGAGACCCAGTACTTC. Protein sequence: CASSWETSRIAETQYF.

This clone was recorded only once. The chain links TRBV6-6 to TRBJ1-2; 7 bases align to TRBD1. V dropped 6 bases and J dropped 6; count of bases not matched to a gene: 7. The CDR3 loop spans 13 amino acids. Germline V gene data show CDR1 as MNHNY and CDR2 as SVGAGI (reference sequence). CDR3 amino acids: CASSQDRSHGYTF. CDR3 sequence (DNA): TGTGCCAGCAGCCAGGACAGGAGTCATGGCTACACCTTC.

This chain connects TRBV11-1 to TRBJ2-2, with D possibly called TRBD1 or TRBD2 (5 bases each). Trimming removed 2 bases at V and 0 bases at J, with 7 bases between. The CDR3 is 15 amino acids. Looked up from germline, CDR1 is SGHAT and CDR2 is FQDESV (reference sequence). The DNA of the CDR3 is TGTGCCAGCAGCTTAATGGGGGCGAACACCGGGGAGCTGTTTTTT. As protein: CASSLMGANTGELFF.

V and J are TRBV5-4 and TRBJ2-5; 8 bases are a match to TRBD1. Germline values: CDR1 SGHNT, CDR2 YYREEE (reference sequence). This CDR3 is 16 amino acids long. J was trimmed by 2 bases and V by 2 bases; bases with no gene match: 8. CDR3 loop: CASSFITGTGQETQYF. CDR3 coding DNA: TGTGCCAGCAGCTTTATTACTGGGACAGGACAAGAGACCCAGTACTTC.

This chain links TRBV29-1 with TRBJ1-4; 10 bases align to TRBD1. The CDR3 extends over 13 amino acids. The germline V gene has CDR1 SQVTM and CDR2 ANQGSEA. With V trimmed by 5 bases and J by 6 bases, 3 bases remained unmatched. The CDR3 loop reads CSVSGTGDEKLFF. CDR3 nucleotide sequence: TGCAGCGTTTCCGGGACAGGGGATGAAAAACTGTTTTTT. Using reference TRBV29-1 and TRBJ1-4 for the parts outside the CDR3, the full variable domain is SAVISQKPSRDICQRGTSLTIQCQVDSQVTMMFWYRQQPGQSLTLIATANQGSEATYESGFVIDKFPISRPNLTFSTLTVSNMSPEDSSIYLCSVSGTGDEKLFFGSGTQLSVL.